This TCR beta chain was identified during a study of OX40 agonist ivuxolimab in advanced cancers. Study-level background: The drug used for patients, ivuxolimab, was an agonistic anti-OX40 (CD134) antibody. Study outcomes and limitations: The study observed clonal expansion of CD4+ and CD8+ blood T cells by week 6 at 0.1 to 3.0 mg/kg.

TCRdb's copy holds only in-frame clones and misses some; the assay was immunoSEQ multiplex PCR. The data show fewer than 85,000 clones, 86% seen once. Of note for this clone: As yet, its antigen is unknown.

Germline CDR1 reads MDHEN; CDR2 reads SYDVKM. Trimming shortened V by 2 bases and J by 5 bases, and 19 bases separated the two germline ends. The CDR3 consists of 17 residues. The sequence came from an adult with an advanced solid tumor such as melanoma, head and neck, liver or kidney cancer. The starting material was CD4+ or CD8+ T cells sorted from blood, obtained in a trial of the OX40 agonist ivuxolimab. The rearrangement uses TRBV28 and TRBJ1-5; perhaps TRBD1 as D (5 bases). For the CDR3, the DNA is TGTGCCAGCAGTTTAGGTTTCACAGGATCTCATCATCAGCCCCAGCATTTT. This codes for CASSLGFTGSHHQPQHF. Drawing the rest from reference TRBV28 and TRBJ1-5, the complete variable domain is DVKVTQSSRYLVKRTGEKVFLECVQDMDHENMFWYRQDPGLGLRLIYFSYDVKMKEKGDIPEGYSVSREKKERFSLILESASTNQTSMYLCASSLGFTGSHHQPQHFGDGTRLSIL.